One sample yielded the 29 T cell receptor beta chains listed below, sequenced in a study of tumor-infiltrating lymphocytes in oesophageal squamous cell carcinoma. A single record per CDR3 protein comes from TCRdb applying MiXCR to the reads. In the table there are over 9,000 distinct CDR3 sequences, more than 55% of which are singletons. The sample taken for sequencing was blood. The receptors were sampled from a female donor with esophageal squamous cell carcinoma.

Comment on this clonotype: This may be a read error: a much more frequent sequence differs by one nucleotide. This chain connects TRBV11-3 to TRBJ2-1; the D is unclear. The DNA end is a closer match to TRBJ2-3, so the J assignment may be wrong. Germline V gene data show CDR1 as SGHNT and CDR2 as YENEEA. The CDR3 consists of 12 residues. This CDR3 reads CASSLVADTQYF. The CDR3 DNA sequence: TGTGCCAGCAGCTTAGTAGCAGATACGCAGTATTTT.

This clonotype occurred a few times. The CDR3 protein is CASSFPGWGQYF. CDR3 DNA: TGTGCCAGCAGCTTCCCGGGCTGGGGGCAGTACTTC. The V and J genes are TRBV7-2 and TRBJ2-1; D ambiguous. Judging by the DNA end, TRBJ2-7 fits better; the J call may be wrong. This CDR3 has 12 amino acids. Germline loops: CDR1 SGHTA, CDR2 FQGNSA.

Only a few counts were recorded for this clonotype. The J gene is TRBJ2-3, the V gene TRBV7-6; 8 positions match TRBD2. CDR3 length equals 16 residues. V lost 0 bases, J lost 3 bases, and 5 bases stayed unmatched. The germline gives CDR1 SGHVS, CDR2 FNYEAQ. The DNA for the CDR3 is TGTGCCAGCAGCTTAGCCAGCGGGGGTGGTACAGATACGCAGTATTTT. It specifies CASSLASGGGTDTQYF. The whole variable domain, filled in from reference TRBV7-6 and TRBJ2-3, reads GAGVSQSPRYKVTKRGQDVALRCDPISGHVSLYWYRQALGQGPEFLTYFNYEAQQDKSGLPNDRFSAERPEGSISTLTIQRTEQRDSAMYRCASSLASGGGTDTQYFGPGTRLTVL.

This clonotype is medium-sized in the sample. The V and J genes are TRBV6-1 and TRBJ2-1; perhaps TRBD1 as D (6 bases). This CDR3 region has 18 residues. V lost 6 bases and J 1 base, leaving 22 bases between the germline ends. Germline CDR1 is MNHNS and CDR2 is SASEGT. The CDR3 DNA sequence: TGTGCCAGCAGGGGGGACACGGTCTCCTGGGGGTCCTACAATGAGCAGTTCTTC. Translated, it gives CASRGDTVSWGSYNEQFF.

The rearrangement joins TRBV10-2 to TRBJ2-3; 7 bases align to TRBD1. The DNA end is a closer match to TRBJ2-6, so the J assignment may be wrong. CDR1 is WSHSY, CDR2 SAAADI, per germline. This CDR3 contains 18 residues. In nucleotides, the CDR3 is TGCGCCGGATCACCGGGCACAGGGGCCGCCTCTGGGGCCAACGTCCTGACTTTC. Amino acid sequence: CAGSPGTGAASGANVLTF.

This clonotype has a handful of counts. The V call is TRBV7-8, the J call TRBJ2-5; TRBD2 might be the D (5 bases). The germline CDR1 and CDR2 sequences are SGHVS and FQNEAQ. Between the trimmed V and J ends, which lost 6 bases and 5 bases, there was a span of 19 bases. The CDR3 spans 15 residues. CDR3 region: CASRKTRDYYETQYF. In DNA form, the CDR3 reads TGTGCCAGCAGGAAAACTCGAGACTATTATGAGACCCAGTACTTC.

This clonotype was picked up many times. Here the CDR3 omits its conserved ending phenylalanine or tryptophan, so a read error is the likely source. No DNA is shown, since the ends of the CDR3 on it are uncertain; the CDR3 is the one TCRdb lists. This sequence joins TRBV7-3 and TRBJ2-3; TRBD1, as called in the table, went unchecked against the DNA. Germline CDR1 SGHTA, CDR2 FQGTGA. The CDR3 adds up to 16 amino acids, both ends counted. CDR3 residues: CASRPSGGSYEQYFGP.

J is TRBJ2-7 and V is TRBV7-6; 8 bases map to TRBD2. The germline V gene encodes CDR1 SGHVS and CDR2 FNYEAQ. V trimming: 5 bases; J trimming: 3 bases; junction bases outside the gene matches: 9. The CDR3 covers 15 residues. CDR3: CASSQGAGLGYEQYF. The CDR3 DNA follows: TGTGCCAGCAGCCAAGGGGCGGGACTAGGCTACGAGCAGTACTTC.

This clonotype was counted a few times. This CDR3 is CASSLGEGGSLTDTQYF. In DNA, the CDR3 is TGTGCCAGCAGCTTAGGGGAAGGCGGGAGCCTCACAGATACGCAGTATTTT. V and J are TRBV7-2 and TRBJ2-3, with 7 bases identical to TRBD2. The CDR3 covers 17 residues. V was clipped by 1 base and J by 2 bases; unmatched bases: 9. Looked up from germline, CDR1 is SGHTA and CDR2 is FQGNSA.

The genes are TRBV7-2 and TRBJ2-5; the match to TRBD2 covers 10 bases. CDR1 is SGHTA, CDR2 FQGNSA, per germline. J was trimmed by 5 bases and V by 4 bases; bases with no gene match: 7. CDR3 length: 15 residues. The CDR3 here is CASSSKRGGGETQYF. The CDR3 DNA is TGTGCCAGCAGCTCCAAGCGGGGGGGCGGGGAGACCCAGTACTTC.

Of note for this clonotype: The conserved phenylalanine or tryptophan is not found at the CDR3 terminus, so this likely reflects a read error. The DNA is omitted, as the CDR3 cannot be located on it reliably, and the CDR3 follows TCRdb's listing. V gene TRBV5-1 combines with J gene TRBJ2-7; the listed D gene, TRBD2, was not tested against the DNA. The germline gives CDR1 SGHRS, CDR2 YFSETQ. The CDR3 extends over 16 residues, inclusive of both ends. CDR3 sequence: CASSLVPRKGGYTFGS.

The chain is built from TRBV11-2 and TRBJ2-7; 7 bases agree with TRBD2. The J call could be wrong; TRBJ2-1 is a better fit for the DNA end. This CDR3 region has 15 residues. Germline CDR1 SGHAT, CDR2 FQNNGV. CDR3 sequence (DNA): TGTGCCAGCAGCCCCTCGGCGGGAGCCATAAATGAGCAGTTCTTC. It is translated as CASSPSAGAINEQFF.

This rearrangement joins TRBV7-3 to TRBJ2-4, with D perhaps TRBD2 (7 bases). CDR3 length equals 16 residues. The V gene's germline CDR1 is SGHTA and CDR2 FQGTGA. Between the trimmed V and J ends, which lost 5 bases and 6 bases, there was a span of 20 bases. DNA for the CDR3: TGTGCCAGCAGCCCCACGTCGGGGGGCGAAGGAAACATTCAGTACTTC. This encodes CASSPTSGGEGNIQYF. The whole variable domain, filled in from reference TRBV7-3 and TRBJ2-4, reads GAGVSQTPSNKVTEKGKYVELRCDPISGHTALYWYRQSLGQGPEFLIYFQGTGAADDSGLPNDRFFAVRPEGSVSTLKIQRTERGDSAVYLCASSPTSGGEGNIQYFGAGTRLSVL.

The chain has TRBV6-2 or TRBV6-3 and TRBJ2-3; the D is unclear. The germline V gene encodes CDR1 MNHEY and CDR2 SVGEGT. The CDR3 extends over 15 amino acids. Trimming shortened V by 5 bases and J by 2 bases, and 14 bases separated the two germline ends. The CDR3, as DNA: TGTGCCAGCAGTGACCGGTACCTGGCCACAGATACGCAGTATTTT. Its protein is CASSDRYLATDTQYF.

As regards this clonotype: One junction end disagrees with the germline gene, perhaps due to a read error. The V call is TRBV28, the J call TRBJ2-6; 9 bases fit TRBD1. This CDR3 is 16 amino acids long. Germline CDR1 reads MDHEN; CDR2 reads SYDVKM. CDR3 sequence reads: CASGYNRGPGANILTF. CDR3 nucleotide sequence: TGTGCATCGGGATATAACAGGGGGCCAGGGGCCAACATCCTGACTTTC.

J is TRBJ2-1 and V is TRBV10-3; tentatively, D is TRBD1 (6 bases). V lost 6 bases to trimming and J lost 6 bases, with 18 bases between them. CDR1 is ENHRY, CDR2 SYGVKD, per germline. The CDR3 consists of 15 residues. The CDR3 DNA reads TGTGCCATCAGCTCAGGCTGGACAGCCTTCAATGAGCAGTTCTTC. It yields the protein CAISSGWTAFNEQFF.

The chain links TRBV6-8 to TRBJ1-5, with D hard to call. The CDR3 runs to 13 residues. V was pared by 2 bases and J by 3 bases, with 5 bases between. The germline V gene has CDR1 MNHGY and CDR2 SAAAGT. The CDR3 bases are TGTGCCAGCAGTTACGGCCCCAATCAGCCCCAGCATTTT. This gives the protein CASSYGPNQPQHF.

Judged by abundance, this clonotype is medium-sized. The rearrangement uses TRBV6-1 and TRBJ2-6, with no clear D. CDR1 and CDR2 from the germline V gene are MNHNS and SASEGT. Trimming shortened V by 7 bases and J by 0 bases, and 16 bases separated the two germline ends. The CDR3 contains 17 residues. CDR3 in DNA: TGTGCCAGCACCCCCGCCGGCTTCCGCTCTGGGGCCAACGTCCTGACTTTC. The encoded protein is CASTPAGFRSGANVLTF.

This clonotype was counted at least ten times. V gene TRBV2 combines with J gene TRBJ2-5; tentative D call: TRBD2 (5 bases). Per germline, CDR1 SNHLY and CDR2 FYNNEI. The CDR3 is made up of 13 amino acids. V was trimmed by 5 bases and J by 3 bases, leaving 10 bases between them. CDR3 region: CASSITRKETQYF. The CDR3 nucleotides are TGTGCCAGCAGTATAACTAGGAAAGAGACCCAGTACTTC.

The V and J genes are TRBV7-3 and TRBJ2-3; TRBD2 matches 7 bases. The DNA end lines up better with TRBJ2-7; the J call may be wrong. The CDR3 runs 14 residues. CDR1 and CDR2 from the germline V gene are SGHTA and FQGTGA. Written as DNA, the CDR3 is TGTGCCAGCAGCTTAAGCGGGAGAGGCGGCGAGCAGTACTTC. This gives the protein CASSLSGRGGEQYF.

This clonotype was found many times. This rearrangement joins TRBV7-3 to TRBJ2-3; the D is unclear. This CDR3 comprises 12 residues. Trimming took off 3 bases at V and 4 bases at J, with 5 bases between the two ends. Germline V gene data show CDR1 as SGHTA and CDR2 as FQGTGA. CDR3 amino acids: CASSFYADTQYF. DNA for the CDR3: TGTGCCAGCAGCTTCTACGCAGATACGCAGTATTTT.

The chain recombines TRBV7-6 with TRBJ2-3, with D perhaps matching TRBD2 (7 bases). V lost 2 bases, J lost 2 bases, and 17 bases lay in between. The germline V gene encodes CDR1 SGHVS and CDR2 FNYEAQ. The CDR3 runs 17 residues. As DNA, the CDR3 is TGTGCCAGCAGCTTAAGGTCCAGCGGGACACTCACAGATACGCAGTATTTT. It codes for CASSLRSSGTLTDTQYF.

The chain joins TRBV7-6 to TRBJ2-4, with 8 bases identical to TRBD1. The DNA end favors TRBJ1-2, so the J call may be wrong. CDR3 size: 14 residues. Germline V CDR1 and CDR2: SGHVS, FNYEAQ. CDR3 sequence (DNA): TGTGCCAGCAGCCAGGGACAGGCACTTTATGGCTACACCTTC. Amino acids: CASSQGQALYGYTF.

In its sample, this clonotype was seen a few times. The chain recombines TRBV7-8 with TRBJ2-1; the match to TRBD2 covers 11 bases. Germline trimming cut 4 bases from V and 10 bases from J; bases unmatched to any gene: 12. The germline V gene has CDR1 SGHVS and CDR2 FQNEAQ. This CDR3 comprises 16 residues. This CDR3 is CASSSSTSGNGREQFF. The CDR3 nucleotides read TGTGCCAGCAGCTCCTCGACTAGCGGGAATGGGAGGGAGCAGTTCTTC.

The chain combines TRBV12-3 or TRBV12-4 with TRBJ2-1; D gene ambiguous. The ends were cut back, 6 bases at V and 0 bases at J, with 12 bases in the middle. The CDR3 loop spans 15 amino acids. The CDR3 region has the DNA TGTGCCAGCAGGTCCTCCCCTAGCTCCTACAATGAGCAGTTCTTC. This encodes CASRSSPSSYNEQFF.

This clonotype occurred once. This CDR3 fails to terminate in the conserved phenylalanine or tryptophan, so it likely reflects a read error. No DNA is shown, since the ends of the CDR3 on it are uncertain; the CDR3 is the one TCRdb lists. The chain links TRBV11-2 to TRBJ2-6. The CDR3 has 9 residues if both end residues are counted. Looked up from germline, CDR1 is SGHAT and CDR2 is FQNNGV. The CDR3 sequence is CASSLRDSS.

This clonotype was picked up a small number of times. CDR3 protein: CASSSRGGASYEQYF. The CDR3 region has the DNA TGTGCCAGCAGTTCTCGAGGGGGCGCCTCCTACGAGCAGTACTTC. The rearrangement uses TRBV6-5 and TRBJ2-1, with TRBD1 matching 7 bases. The J call may be incorrect, as the DNA end agrees better with TRBJ2-7. Germline assignment: CDR1 MNHEY and CDR2 SVGAGI. This CDR3 is built from 15 residues.

This clonotype was seen more than once but under ten times. The V and J genes are TRBV2 and TRBJ1-1, with D perhaps TRBD2 (7 bases). The J call may be mistaken, given a closer DNA end match to TRBJ2-3. The CDR3 spans 15 residues. Germline loops: CDR1 SNHLY, CDR2 FYNNEI. The CDR3, as DNA: TGTGCCAGCAGTGTAAGGGGGGGGAGCACAGATACGCAGTATTTT. Translating gives CASSVRGGSTDTQYF.

The chain carries TRBV7-8 and TRBJ1-2, with 9 bases aligning to TRBD1. Germline-derived CDR1 and CDR2 are SGHVS and FQNEAQ. V was clipped by 5 bases and J by 2 bases; unmatched bases: 3. The CDR3 is 14 residues long. CDR3 nucleotide sequence: TGTGCCAGCAGCACCGGGACAGGGAACTATGGCTACACCTTC. Its translation is CASSTGTGNYGYTF.